Listed below are T cell receptor beta chains from one sample, sequenced in a study of OX40 agonist ivuxolimab in advanced cancers. The data were produced by immunoSEQ multiplex PCR, yet TCRdb's version contains in-frame clones alone and is incomplete. Of roughly 14,000 clones listed, more than 75% were seen once; the top ten hold approximately 18%. The input for sequencing was CD4+ or CD8+ T cells sorted from blood, taken in a trial of the OX40 agonist ivuxolimab. The receptor source for this set is an adult with an advanced solid tumor such as melanoma, head and neck, liver or kidney cancer. Each CDR3 is given with its conserved first and last residue. A D gene is named only where the DNA matches it firmly. Clone size is not always given. Where it is, it says once, few, many or a class for expanded clones.

V gene: TRBV11-3; clone size: .; J gene: TRBJ2-6; D gene: .; CDR3 DNA: TGTGCCAGCAGCAAACCAGGAACTGGGGCCAACGTCCTGACTTTC; CDR3 protein: CASSKPGTGANVLTF
V gene: TRBV5-6; clone size: .; J gene: TRBJ2-4; D gene: .; CDR3 DNA: TGTGCCAGCATCCAGCTCCGGTCGGGGGAAAACATTCAGTACTTC; CDR3 protein: CASIQLRSGENIQYF
V gene: TRBV28; clone size: .; J gene: TRBJ1-5; D gene: TRBD1; CDR3 DNA: TGTGCCACCGGACAGGGTTATAGTGGCAATCAGCCCCAGCATTTT; CDR3 protein: CATGQGYSGNQPQHF
V gene: TRBV27; clone size: .; J gene: TRBJ2-3; D gene: .; CDR3 DNA: TGTGCCAGCAGTTTATTGACGGGAGCGGCAGATACGCAGTATTTT; CDR3 protein: CASSLLTGAADTQYF
V gene: TRBV5-1; clone size: once; J gene: TRBJ2-3; D gene: TRBD2; CDR3 DNA: TGCGCCAGCAGTTTAGCGGGATCGGTAGATACGCAGTATTTT; CDR3 protein: CASSLAGSVDTQYF
V gene: TRBV28; clone size: few; J gene: TRBJ2-7; D gene: TRBD2; CDR3 DNA: TGTGCCAGCAGTTTACCGGTAACTAGCGGACCCTACGAGCAGTACTTC; CDR3 protein: CASSLPVTSGPYEQYF
V gene: TRBV27; clone size: .; J gene: TRBJ2-3; D gene: .; CDR3 DNA: TGTCCCTGGACCCATACGCAGTATTTT; CDR3 protein: CPWTHTQYF
V gene: TRBV9; clone size: .; J gene: TRBJ2-1; D gene: .; CDR3 DNA: TGTGCCAGCAGCCCCCCAAGAGGGGTCAACAATGAGCAGTTCTTC; CDR3 protein: CASSPPRGVNNEQFF
V gene: TRBV7-9; clone size: .; J gene: TRBJ2-5; D gene: .; CDR3 DNA: TGTGCCAGCAGCTTCAGGTTCGGGCGGCAAGAGACCCAGTACTTC; CDR3 protein: CASSFRFGRQETQYF
V gene: TRBV5-6; clone size: once; J gene: TRBJ2-3; D gene: .; CDR3 DNA: TGTGCCAGCAGCCCGTCAGTCACAGATACGCAGTATTTT; CDR3 protein: CASSPSVTDTQYF
V gene: TRBV29-1; clone size: .; J gene: TRBJ1-2; D gene: .; CDR3 DNA: TGCAGCGTCCTGAGTGGGGGCTGGGCCTATGGCTACACCTTC; CDR3 protein: CSVLSGGWAYGYTF
V gene: TRBV28; clone size: .; J gene: TRBJ1-2; D gene: .; CDR3 DNA: TGTGCCAGCAGTTTCCGAGGGTATAACTATGGCTACACCTTC; CDR3 protein: CASSFRGYNYGYTF
V gene: TRBV9; clone size: .; J gene: TRBJ2-1; D gene: .; CDR3 DNA: TGTGCCAGCAGCCCGGGGACGGCCGATTTCTCCTACAATGAGCAGTTCTTC; CDR3 protein: CASSPGTADFSYNEQFF
V gene: TRBV9; clone size: .; J gene: TRBJ2-3; D gene: .; CDR3 DNA: TGTGCCAGCAGCGTGGCCTGGGGGATGGATACGCAGTATTTT; CDR3 protein: CASSVAWGMDTQYF
V gene: TRBV5-6; clone size: .; J gene: TRBJ1-1; D gene: TRBD1; CDR3 DNA: TGTGCCAGCGTGCTGGGACAGGCCAACACTGAAGCTTTCTTT; CDR3 protein: CASVLGQANTEAFF
V gene: TRBV7-9; clone size: .; J gene: TRBJ2-7; D gene: .; CDR3 DNA: TGTGCCAGCAGCTTAGGTCGGGCGGCCGAGCAGTACTTC; CDR3 protein: CASSLGRAAEQYF
V gene: TRBV7-2; clone size: once; J gene: TRBJ2-7; D gene: .; CDR3 DNA: TGTGCCAGCAGCCCAGAGTTCAGCCGTCACTACGAGCAGTACTTC; CDR3 protein: CASSPEFSRHYEQYF
V gene: TRBV28; clone size: once; J gene: TRBJ2-4; D gene: .; CDR3 DNA: TGTGCCAGCAAGGCCAGTGCAGTGGTAAACATTCAGTACTTC; CDR3 protein: CASKASAVVNIQYF
V gene: TRBV4-3; clone size: .; J gene: TRBJ2-1; D gene: TRBD1; CDR3 DNA: TGCGCCAGCAGCCAGGACAGGGGACACTCCTACAATGAGCAGTTCTTC; CDR3 protein: CASSQDRGHSYNEQFF
V gene: TRBV28; clone size: .; J gene: TRBJ2-2; D gene: TRBD2; CDR3 DNA: TGTGCCAGCAGCCTAGCGGGAGGGCTGGCCGGGGAGCTGTTTTTT; CDR3 protein: CASSLAGGLAGELFF
V gene: TRBV7-2; clone size: few; J gene: TRBJ1-1; D gene: .; CDR3 DNA: TGTGCCAGCAGCTTAAGGGGACTGAACACTGAAGCTTTCTTT; CDR3 protein: CASSLRGLNTEAFF
V gene: TRBV6-5; clone size: .; J gene: TRBJ1-4; D gene: .; CDR3 DNA: TGTGCCAGCAGTGAAGACGGGCCACAACTGTTTTTT; CDR3 protein: CASSEDGPQLFF
V gene: TRBV6-5; clone size: .; J gene: TRBJ2-7; D gene: .; CDR3 DNA: TGTGCCAGCAGCTTCGACGGGACGTCCTACGAGCAGTACTTC; CDR3 protein: CASSFDGTSYEQYF
V gene: TRBV5-1; clone size: few; J gene: TRBJ2-5; D gene: TRBD2; CDR3 DNA: TGCGCCAGCAGCTTGGTAGGGGGACTAGCGGGCCCAGTCCAAGAGACCCAGTACTTC; CDR3 protein: CASSLVGGLAGPVQETQYF
V gene: TRBV7-6; clone size: .; J gene: TRBJ2-2; D gene: .; CDR3 DNA: TGTGCCAGCAGCTTGGGGGCCGGGGAGCTGTTTTTT; CDR3 protein: CASSLGAGELFF
V gene: TRBV7-3; clone size: .; J gene: TRBJ2-2; D gene: .; CDR3 DNA: TGTGCCAGCAGCACCCGGGGCGGGGAGCTGTTTTTT; CDR3 protein: CASSTRGGELFF
V gene: TRBV9; clone size: .; J gene: TRBJ2-6; D gene: TRBD1; CDR3 DNA: TGTGCCAGCAGCGTAGGGGGACAGTCGCCCTCTGGGGCCAACGTCCTGACTTTC; CDR3 protein: CASSVGGQSPSGANVLTF
V gene: TRBV19; clone size: .; J gene: TRBJ2-3; D gene: TRBD2; CDR3 DNA: TGTGCCAGTAGTCTTTGGGCTAGCGGGAGAACAGATACGCAGTATTTT; CDR3 protein: CASSLWASGRTDTQYF
V gene: TRBV6-1; clone size: .; J gene: TRBJ2-1; D gene: TRBD2; CDR3 DNA: TGTGCCAGCAGTGGCTATAGCGGGCCCCCCTATGAGCAGTTCTTC; CDR3 protein: CASSGYSGPPYEQFF
V gene: TRBV18; clone size: .; J gene: TRBJ2-1; D gene: .; CDR3 DNA: TGTGCCAGCTCATCCGGTGGCGCAGAGTTGTTCAATGAGCAGTTCTTC; CDR3 protein: CASSSGGAELFNEQFF
V gene: TRBV2; clone size: .; J gene: TRBJ2-3; D gene: .; CDR3 DNA: TGTGCCAGCAGTGAAGGAGCTTTTAGGGATACGCAGTATTTT; CDR3 protein: CASSEGAFRDTQYF
V gene: TRBV27; clone size: .; J gene: TRBJ2-1; D gene: .; CDR3 DNA: TGTGCCAGCAGGACTATACAGGGTTTCCGTGAGCAGTTCTTC; CDR3 protein: CASRTIQGFREQFF
V gene: TRBV6-5; clone size: .; J gene: TRBJ1-5; D gene: .; CDR3 DNA: TGTGCCAGCAGTGCCGGGACGACCGATCAGCCCCAGCATTTT; CDR3 protein: CASSAGTTDQPQHF
V gene: TRBV19; clone size: .; J gene: TRBJ2-2; D gene: .; CDR3 DNA: TGTGCCAGTAGTCTCGGACAGAACACCGGGGAGCTGTTTTTT; CDR3 protein: CASSLGQNTGELFF
V gene: TRBV28; clone size: .; J gene: TRBJ1-4; D gene: .; CDR3 DNA: TGTGCCAGCAGCCTGTGGGGCAATGAAAAACTGTTTTTT; CDR3 protein: CASSLWGNEKLFF
V gene: TRBV4-1; clone size: .; J gene: TRBJ1-2; D gene: .; CDR3 DNA: TGCGCCAGCAGCCCCGTCGAGGGGACAACCTATGGCTACACCTTC; CDR3 protein: CASSPVEGTTYGYTF
V gene: TRBV7-2; clone size: .; J gene: TRBJ2-2; D gene: .; CDR3 DNA: TGTGCCAGCAGCTTAGAGGTGCGGCGGGAACTCATGGCCGGGGAGCTGTTTTTT; CDR3 protein: CASSLEVRRELMAGELFF
V gene: TRBV13; clone size: .; J gene: TRBJ2-7; D gene: TRBD2; CDR3 DNA: TGTGCCAGCAGCAACCCGACTAGCGGGAGCCCCTACGAGCAGTACTTC; CDR3 protein: CASSNPTSGSPYEQYF
V gene: TRBV21-1; clone size: once; J gene: TRBJ2-5; D gene: .; CDR3 DNA: TGTGCCAGCAGCAACCCTATACAGGGACTGGTAGAGACCCAGTACTTC; CDR3 protein: CASSNPIQGLVETQYF
V gene: TRBV7-8; clone size: .; J gene: TRBJ1-1; D gene: TRBD1; CDR3 DNA: TGTGCCAGCAGCACGGGACAGGGGTTCCGCACTGAAGCTTTCTTT; CDR3 protein: CASSTGQGFRTEAFF
V gene: TRBV5-1; clone size: few; J gene: TRBJ2-2; D gene: .; CDR3 DNA: TGCGCCAGCAGCTTGAGAGGTCAAGGGGCGGTCCCCGGGGAGCTGTTTTTT; CDR3 protein: CASSLRGQGAVPGELFF
V gene: TRBV4-3; clone size: .; J gene: TRBJ2-3; D gene: .; CDR3 DNA: TGCGCCAGCAGCCAAGAGGGAGTGAGAGATACGCAGTATTTT; CDR3 protein: CASSQEGVRDTQYF
V gene: TRBV9; clone size: .; J gene: TRBJ1-2; D gene: .; CDR3 DNA: TGTGCCAGCAGCGCACAGGGTGGGTATGGCTACACCTTC; CDR3 protein: CASSAQGGYGYTF
V gene: TRBV4-3; clone size: .; J gene: TRBJ2-1; D gene: TRBD1; CDR3 DNA: TGCGCCAGCAGCCAGGGACAGGGAGGTTGGGAGCAGTTCTTC; CDR3 protein: CASSQGQGGWEQFF
V gene: TRBV5-1; clone size: .; J gene: TRBJ2-6; D gene: TRBD2; CDR3 DNA: TGCGCCAGCAGCCCCCTACTAGCGGGATCTGGGGCCAACGTCCTGACTTTC; CDR3 protein: CASSPLLAGSGANVLTF
V gene: TRBV2; clone size: .; J gene: TRBJ1-5; D gene: .; CDR3 DNA: TGTGCCAGCAGTGAACGTGGGGCTGGCAATCAGCCCCAGCATTTT; CDR3 protein: CASSERGAGNQPQHF
V gene: TRBV9; clone size: .; J gene: TRBJ2-7; D gene: TRBD1; CDR3 DNA: TGTGCCAGCAGCCCGGGGGACAGGGTGGGCGAGCAGTACTTC; CDR3 protein: CASSPGDRVGEQYF
V gene: TRBV28; clone size: .; J gene: TRBJ2-7; D gene: .; CDR3 DNA: TGTGCCAGCAGTTTTGGGGTTAACCTTGTTTACGAGCAGTACTTC; CDR3 protein: CASSFGVNLVYEQYF
V gene: TRBV6-5; clone size: .; J gene: TRBJ1-1; D gene: .; CDR3 DNA: TGTGCCAGCAGTTACTTGAGTGGTACTGAAGCTTTCTTT; CDR3 protein: CASSYLSGTEAFF